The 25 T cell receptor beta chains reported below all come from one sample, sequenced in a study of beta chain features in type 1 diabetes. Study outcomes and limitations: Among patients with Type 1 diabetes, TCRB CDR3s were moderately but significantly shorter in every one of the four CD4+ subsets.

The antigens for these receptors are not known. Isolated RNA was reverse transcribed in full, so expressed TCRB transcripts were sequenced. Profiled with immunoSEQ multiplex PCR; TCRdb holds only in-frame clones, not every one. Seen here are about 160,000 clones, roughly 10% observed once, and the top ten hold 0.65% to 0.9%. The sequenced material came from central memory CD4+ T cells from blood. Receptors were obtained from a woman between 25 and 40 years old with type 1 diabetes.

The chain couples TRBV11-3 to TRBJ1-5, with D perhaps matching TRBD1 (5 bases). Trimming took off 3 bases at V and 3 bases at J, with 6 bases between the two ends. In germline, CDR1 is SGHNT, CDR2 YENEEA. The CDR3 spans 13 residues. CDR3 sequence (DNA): TGTGCCAGCAGCTTGACAGTCAATCAGCCCCAGCATTTT. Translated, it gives CASSLTVNQPQHF. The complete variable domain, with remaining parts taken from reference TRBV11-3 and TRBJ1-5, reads EAGVVQSPRYKIIEKKQPVAFWCNPISGHNTLYWYLQNLGQGPELLIRYENEEAVDDSQLPKDRFSAERLKGVDSTLKIQPAELGDSAVYLCASSLTVNQPQHFGDGTRLSIL.

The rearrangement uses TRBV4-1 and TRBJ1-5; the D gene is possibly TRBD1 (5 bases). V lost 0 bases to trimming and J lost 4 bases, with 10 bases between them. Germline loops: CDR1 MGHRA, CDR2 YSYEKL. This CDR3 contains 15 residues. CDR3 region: CASSQDFGGNQPQHF. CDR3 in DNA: TGCGCCAGCAGCCAAGATTTCGGGGGGAATCAGCCCCAGCATTTT.

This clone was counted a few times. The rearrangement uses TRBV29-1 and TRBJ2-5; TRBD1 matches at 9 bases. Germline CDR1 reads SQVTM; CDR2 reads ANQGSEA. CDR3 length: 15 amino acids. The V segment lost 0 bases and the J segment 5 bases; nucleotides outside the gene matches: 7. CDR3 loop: CSVEDPTGGRETQYF. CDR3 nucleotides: TGCAGCGTTGAAGACCCGACAGGGGGACGGGAGACCCAGTACTTC.

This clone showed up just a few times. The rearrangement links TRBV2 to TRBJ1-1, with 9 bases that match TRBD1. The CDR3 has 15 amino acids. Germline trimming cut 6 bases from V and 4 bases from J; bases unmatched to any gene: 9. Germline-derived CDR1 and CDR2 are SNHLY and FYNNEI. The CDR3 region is CASSPTGGVVTEAFF. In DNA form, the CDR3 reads TGTGCCAGCAGCCCTACAGGGGGCGTCGTCACTGAAGCTTTCTTT.

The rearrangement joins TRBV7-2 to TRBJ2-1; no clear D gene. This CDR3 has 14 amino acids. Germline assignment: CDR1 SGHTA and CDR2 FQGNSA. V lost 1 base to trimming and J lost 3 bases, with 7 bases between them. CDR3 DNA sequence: TGTGCCAGCAGCTTAGGTTTTCTCTACAATGAGCAGTTCTTC. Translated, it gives CASSLGFLYNEQFF.

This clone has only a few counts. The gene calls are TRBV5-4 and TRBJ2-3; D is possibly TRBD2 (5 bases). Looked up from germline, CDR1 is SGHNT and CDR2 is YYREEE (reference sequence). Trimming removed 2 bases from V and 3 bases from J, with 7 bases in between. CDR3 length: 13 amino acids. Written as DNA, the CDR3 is TGTGCCAGCAGCTTTGGAGGAACAGATACGCAGTATTTT. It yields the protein CASSFGGTDTQYF.

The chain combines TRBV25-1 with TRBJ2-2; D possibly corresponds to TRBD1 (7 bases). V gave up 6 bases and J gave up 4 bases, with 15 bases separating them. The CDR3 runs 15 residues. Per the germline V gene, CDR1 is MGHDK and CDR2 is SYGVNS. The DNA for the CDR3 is TGTGCCAGCAGCGGAGGGACAGCGTCCACCGGGGAGCTGTTTTTT. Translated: CASSGGTASTGELFF.

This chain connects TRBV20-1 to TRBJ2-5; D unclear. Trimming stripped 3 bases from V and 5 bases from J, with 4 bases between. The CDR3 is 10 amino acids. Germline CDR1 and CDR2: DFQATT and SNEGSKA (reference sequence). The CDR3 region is CSASMETQYF. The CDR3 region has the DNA TGCAGTGCTAGTATGGAGACCCAGTACTTC.

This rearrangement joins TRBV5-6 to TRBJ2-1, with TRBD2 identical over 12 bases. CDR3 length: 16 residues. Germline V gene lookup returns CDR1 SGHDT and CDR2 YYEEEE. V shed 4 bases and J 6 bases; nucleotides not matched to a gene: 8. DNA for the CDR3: TGTGCCAGCAGCCAGGATCCTAGCGGGAGGGTCAATGAGCAGTTCTTC. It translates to CASSQDPSGRVNEQFF.

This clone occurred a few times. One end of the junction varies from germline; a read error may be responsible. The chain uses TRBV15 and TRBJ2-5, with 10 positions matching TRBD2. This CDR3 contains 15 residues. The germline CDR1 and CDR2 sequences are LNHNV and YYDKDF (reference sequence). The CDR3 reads CATSRELAGQDTQYF. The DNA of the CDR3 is TGTGCCACCAGCAGAGAACTAGCGGGACAAGATACCCAGTACTTC.

In nucleotides, the CDR3 is TGTGCCAGCAGCACCACTAAAAAGGACAGGGGGTACGAGCAGTACTTC. It codes for CASSTTKKDRGYEQYF. V and J are TRBV5-6 and TRBJ2-7; TRBD1 agrees at 10 bases. Looked up from germline, CDR1 is SGHDT and CDR2 is YYEEEE. The CDR3 totals 16 residues. V was clipped by 4 bases and J by 4 bases; unmatched bases: 11.

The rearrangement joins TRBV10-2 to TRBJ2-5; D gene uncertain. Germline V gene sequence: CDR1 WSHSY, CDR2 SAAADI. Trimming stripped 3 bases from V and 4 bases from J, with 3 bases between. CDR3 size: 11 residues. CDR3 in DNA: TGCGCCAGCAGTGACTTAGAGACCCAGTACTTC. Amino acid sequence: CASSDLETQYF.

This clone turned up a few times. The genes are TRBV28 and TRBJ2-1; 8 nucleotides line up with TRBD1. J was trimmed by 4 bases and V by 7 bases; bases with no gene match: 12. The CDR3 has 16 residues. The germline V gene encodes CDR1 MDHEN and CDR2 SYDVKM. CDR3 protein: CASKLTRQGRYNEQFF. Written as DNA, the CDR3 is TGTGCCAGCAAACTAACACGACAGGGGCGATACAATGAGCAGTTCTTC.

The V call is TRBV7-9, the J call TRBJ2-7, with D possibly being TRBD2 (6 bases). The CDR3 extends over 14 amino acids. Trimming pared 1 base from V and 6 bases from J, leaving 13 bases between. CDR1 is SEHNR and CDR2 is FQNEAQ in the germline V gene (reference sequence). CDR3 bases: TGTGCCAGCAGCTTAGACGGGACTCTGAGCGAGCAGTACTTC. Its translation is CASSLDGTLSEQYF.

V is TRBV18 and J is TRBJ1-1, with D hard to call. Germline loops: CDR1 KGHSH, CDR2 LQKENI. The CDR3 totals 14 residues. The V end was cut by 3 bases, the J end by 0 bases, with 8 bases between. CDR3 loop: CASSPLGLNTEAFF. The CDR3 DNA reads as TGTGCCAGCTCACCCCTCGGTCTGAACACTGAAGCTTTCTTT.

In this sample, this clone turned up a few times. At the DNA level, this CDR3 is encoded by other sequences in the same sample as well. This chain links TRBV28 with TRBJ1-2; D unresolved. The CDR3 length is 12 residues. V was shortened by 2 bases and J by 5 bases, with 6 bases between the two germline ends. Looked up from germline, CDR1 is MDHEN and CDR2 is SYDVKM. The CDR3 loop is CASSLRGYGYTF. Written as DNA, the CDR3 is TGTGCCAGCAGTTTACGGGGTTATGGCTACACCTTC.

CDR3: CASSPSGQGREKLFF. DNA of the CDR3: TGCGCCAGCAGCCCCTCTGGGCAGGGTCGCGAAAAACTGTTTTTT. This chain joins TRBV4-1 and TRBJ1-4, with D possibly matching TRBD1 (5 bases). The CDR3 covers 15 residues. V shed 4 bases and J shed 8 bases, with 17 bases lying between them. The germline V gene encodes CDR1 MGHRA and CDR2 YSYEKL.

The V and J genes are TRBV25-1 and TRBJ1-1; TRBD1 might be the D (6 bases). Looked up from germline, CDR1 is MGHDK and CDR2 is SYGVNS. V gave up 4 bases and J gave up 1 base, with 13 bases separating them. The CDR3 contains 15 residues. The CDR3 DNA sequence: TGTGCCAGCAGTGCTGGGGGGGCGGGGAACACTGAAGCTTTCTTT. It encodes CASSAGGAGNTEAFF.

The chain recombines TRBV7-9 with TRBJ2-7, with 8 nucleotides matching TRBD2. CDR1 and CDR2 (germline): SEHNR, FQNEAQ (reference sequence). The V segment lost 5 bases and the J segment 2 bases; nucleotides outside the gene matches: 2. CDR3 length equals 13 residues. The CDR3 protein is CASSTSGPYEQYF. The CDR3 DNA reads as TGTGCCAGCAGCACTAGCGGCCCCTACGAGCAGTACTTC.

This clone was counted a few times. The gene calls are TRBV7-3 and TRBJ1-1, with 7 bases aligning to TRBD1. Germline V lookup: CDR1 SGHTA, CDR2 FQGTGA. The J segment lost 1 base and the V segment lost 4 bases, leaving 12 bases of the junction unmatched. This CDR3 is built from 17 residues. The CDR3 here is CASSSYPLDRANTEAFF. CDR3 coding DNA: TGTGCCAGCAGCTCTTACCCTCTTGACAGGGCGAACACTGAAGCTTTCTTT. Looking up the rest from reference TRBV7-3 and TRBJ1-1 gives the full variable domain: GAGVSQTPSNKVTEKGKYVELRCDPISGHTALYWYRQSLGQGPEFLIYFQGTGAADDSGLPNDRFFAVRPEGSVSTLKIQRTERGDSAVYLCASSSYPLDRANTEAFFGQGTRLTVV.

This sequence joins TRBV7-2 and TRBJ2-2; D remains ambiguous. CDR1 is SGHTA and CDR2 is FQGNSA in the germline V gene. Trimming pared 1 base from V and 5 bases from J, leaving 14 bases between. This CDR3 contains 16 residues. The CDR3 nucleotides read TGTGCCAGCAGCTTAGTTGTCTACCGTGGTACCGGGGAGCTGTTTTTT. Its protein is CASSLVVYRGTGELFF. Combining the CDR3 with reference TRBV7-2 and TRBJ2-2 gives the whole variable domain GAGVSQSPSNKVTEKGKDVELRCDPISGHTALYWYRQSLGQGLEFLIYFQGNSAPDKSGLPSDRFSAERTGGSVSTLTIQRTQQEDSAVYLCASSLVVYRGTGELFFGEGSRLTVL.

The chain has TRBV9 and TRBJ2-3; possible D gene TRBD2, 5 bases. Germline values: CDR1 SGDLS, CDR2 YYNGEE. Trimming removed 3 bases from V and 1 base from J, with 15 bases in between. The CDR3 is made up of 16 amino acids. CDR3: CASSAGGRPGTDTQYF. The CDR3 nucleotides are TGTGCCAGCAGCGCAGGAGGCCGCCCAGGCACAGATACGCAGTATTTT. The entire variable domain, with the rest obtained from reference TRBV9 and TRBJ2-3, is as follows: DSGVTQTPKHLITATGQRVTLRCSPRSGDLSVYWYQQSLDQGLQFLIQYYNGEERAKGNILERFSAQQFPDLHSELNLSSLELGDSALYFCASSAGGRPGTDTQYFGPGTRLTVL.

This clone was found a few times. The CDR3 sequence is CASSVGVTSGYNEQFF. CDR3 DNA sequence: TGTGCCAGCAGCGTAGGGGTGACTAGCGGATACAATGAGCAGTTCTTC. The chain has TRBV9 and TRBJ2-1; 9 bases fit TRBD2. The V segment lost 0 bases and the J segment 4 bases; nucleotides outside the gene matches: 5. CDR3 length equals 16 residues. CDR1 is SGDLS, CDR2 YYNGEE, per germline. The full variable domain, rest sourced from reference TRBV9 and TRBJ2-1, is DSGVTQTPKHLITATGQRVTLRCSPRSGDLSVYWYQQSLDQGLQFLIQYYNGEERAKGNILERFSAQQFPDLHSELNLSSLELGDSALYFCASSVGVTSGYNEQFFGPGTRLTVL.

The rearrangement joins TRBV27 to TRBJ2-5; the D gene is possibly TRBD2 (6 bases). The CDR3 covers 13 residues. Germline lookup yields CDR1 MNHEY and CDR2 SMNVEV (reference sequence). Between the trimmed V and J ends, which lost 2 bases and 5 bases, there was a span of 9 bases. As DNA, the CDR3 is TGTGCCAGCAGTTTACAGCGGGCGGAGACCCAGTACTTC. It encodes CASSLQRAETQYF.

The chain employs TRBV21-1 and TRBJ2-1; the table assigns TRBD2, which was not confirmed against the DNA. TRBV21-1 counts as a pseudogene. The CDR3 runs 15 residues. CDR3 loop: CASSFGSQYGNEQFF. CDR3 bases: TGTGCCAGCAGCTTCGGGAGTCAGTATGGGAATGAGCAGTTCTTC.